Reported below is one T cell receptor (beta chain). The target antigen is unknown. Documented time point: baseline pretreatment blood. Treatment in this sample: 15 Gy SBRT to primary tumor, nephrectomy 4 weeks later. The data are from a study of radiation and T cells in renal cell carcinoma. Study-level results: Top tumor clonotypes rose in blood 2 weeks post-radiation, then contracted.

CDR1 and CDR2 from the germline V gene are SGHTA and FQGNSA. V was shortened by 2 bases and J by 4 bases, with 8 bases between the two germline ends. This CDR3 region has 13 residues. Sequenced by immunoSEQ multiplex PCR; TCRdb stores in-frame clones only, minus some. The repertoire holds about 140,000 clones, with roughly 85% as singletons. The V call is TRBV7-2, the J call TRBJ2-5, with D uncertain. This TCR was recovered from a woman between 45 and 65 years old with renal cell carcinoma. Source: blood, taken from a patient whose treatment included radiotherapy and nephrectomy. CDR3 in amino acids: CASSLKARETQYF. The CDR3 bases are TGTGCCAGCAGCTTAAAGGCGAGAGAGACCCAGTACTTC.